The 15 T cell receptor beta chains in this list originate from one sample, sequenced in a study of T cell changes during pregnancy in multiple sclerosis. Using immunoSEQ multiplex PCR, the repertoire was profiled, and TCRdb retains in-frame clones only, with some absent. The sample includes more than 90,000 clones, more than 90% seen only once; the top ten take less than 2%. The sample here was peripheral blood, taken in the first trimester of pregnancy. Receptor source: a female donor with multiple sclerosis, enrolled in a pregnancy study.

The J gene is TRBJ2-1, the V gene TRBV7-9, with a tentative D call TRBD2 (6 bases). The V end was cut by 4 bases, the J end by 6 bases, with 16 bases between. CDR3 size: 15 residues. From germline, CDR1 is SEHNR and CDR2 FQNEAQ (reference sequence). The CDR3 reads CASSWGRGSPNEQFF. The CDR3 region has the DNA TGTGCCAGCAGCTGGGGACGGGGGTCCCCCAATGAGCAGTTCTTC.

The CDR3 here is CASSLKLAGGGTDTQYF. The CDR3 DNA reads as TGCGCCAGCAGCTTGAAGCTAGCGGGAGGAGGGACAGATACGCAGTATTTT. The rearrangement uses TRBV5-1 and TRBJ2-3; 11 bases line up with TRBD2. The germline V gene encodes CDR1 SGHRS and CDR2 YFSETQ. Trimming removed 1 base from V and 3 bases from J; junction bases left unmatched: 7. This CDR3 has 17 residues.

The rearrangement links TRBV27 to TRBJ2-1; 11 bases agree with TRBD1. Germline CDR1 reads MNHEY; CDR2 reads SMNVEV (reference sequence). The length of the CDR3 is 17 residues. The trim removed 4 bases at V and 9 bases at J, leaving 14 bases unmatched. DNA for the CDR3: TGTGCCAGCAGTTCCCGGCTTCGGGACAGGGGGTTTGGTGAGCAGTTCTTC. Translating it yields CASSSRLRDRGFGEQFF.

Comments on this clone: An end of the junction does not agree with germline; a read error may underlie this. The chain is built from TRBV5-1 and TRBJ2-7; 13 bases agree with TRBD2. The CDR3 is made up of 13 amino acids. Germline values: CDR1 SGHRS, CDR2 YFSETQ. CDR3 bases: TGCGCCAGCAGCGCGGGACTAGCGGGGCTGCCGTCCTTC. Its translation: CASSAGLAGLPSF.

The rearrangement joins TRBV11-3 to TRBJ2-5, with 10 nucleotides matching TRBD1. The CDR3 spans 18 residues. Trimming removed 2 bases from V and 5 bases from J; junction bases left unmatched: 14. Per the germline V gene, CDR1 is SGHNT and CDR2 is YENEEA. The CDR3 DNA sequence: TGTGCCAGCAGCTTAACCGGGACAGGGGCGCCGGAGAGCGAGACCCAGTACTTC. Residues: CASSLTGTGAPESETQYF.

The CDR3 spells CASLVAIETFF. The CDR3 region has the DNA TGTGCCAGCTTAGTCGCTATCGAAACTTTCTTT. The chain links TRBV2 to TRBJ1-1; D is unclear. Germline V CDR1 and CDR2: SNHLY, FYNNEI. Trimming took off 8 bases at V and 12 bases at J, with 16 bases between the two ends. The CDR3 consists of 11 residues.

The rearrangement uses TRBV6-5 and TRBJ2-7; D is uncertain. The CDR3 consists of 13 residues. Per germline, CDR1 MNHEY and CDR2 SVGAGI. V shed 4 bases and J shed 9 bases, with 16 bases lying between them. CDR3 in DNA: TGTGCCAGCAGTTCCACGGCCATGGGCCTGCAGTACTTC. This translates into CASSSTAMGLQYF.

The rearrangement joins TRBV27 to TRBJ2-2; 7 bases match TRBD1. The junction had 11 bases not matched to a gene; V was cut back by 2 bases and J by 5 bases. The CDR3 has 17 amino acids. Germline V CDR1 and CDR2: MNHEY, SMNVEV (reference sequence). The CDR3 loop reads CASSLELRQGTTGELFF. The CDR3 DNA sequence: TGTGCCAGCAGTTTAGAGTTGAGACAGGGTACGACCGGGGAGCTGTTTTTT.

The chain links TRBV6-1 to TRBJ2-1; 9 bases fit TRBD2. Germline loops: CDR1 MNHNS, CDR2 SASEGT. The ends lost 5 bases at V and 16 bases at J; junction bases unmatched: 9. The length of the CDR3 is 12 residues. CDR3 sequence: CASSLTSGSTFF. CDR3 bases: TGTGCCAGCAGTTTGACTAGCGGCTCTACCTTCTTC.

Written as DNA, the CDR3 is TGCGCCAGCAGCCCCTCAGTGGCGGGAGTGTACGAGCAGTACTTC. Its protein product is CASSPSVAGVYEQYF. This rearrangement joins TRBV4-1 to TRBJ2-7; 7 positions agree with TRBD2. The CDR3 length is 15 residues. V was clipped by 4 bases and J by 4 bases; unmatched bases: 10. Germline V gene lookup returns CDR1 MGHRA and CDR2 YSYEKL.

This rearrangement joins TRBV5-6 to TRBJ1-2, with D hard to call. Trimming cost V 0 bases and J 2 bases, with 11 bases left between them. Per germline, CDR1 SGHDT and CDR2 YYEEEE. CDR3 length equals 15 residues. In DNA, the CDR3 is TGTGCCAGCAGCTTGGGTCCGGGAACAAACTATGGCTACACCTTC. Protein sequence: CASSLGPGTNYGYTF.

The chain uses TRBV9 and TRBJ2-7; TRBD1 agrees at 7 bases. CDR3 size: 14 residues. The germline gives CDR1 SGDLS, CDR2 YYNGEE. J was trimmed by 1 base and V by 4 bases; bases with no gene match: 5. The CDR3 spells CASSPRQGSYEQYF. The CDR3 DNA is TGTGCCAGCAGCCCACGACAGGGATCCTACGAGCAGTACTTC.

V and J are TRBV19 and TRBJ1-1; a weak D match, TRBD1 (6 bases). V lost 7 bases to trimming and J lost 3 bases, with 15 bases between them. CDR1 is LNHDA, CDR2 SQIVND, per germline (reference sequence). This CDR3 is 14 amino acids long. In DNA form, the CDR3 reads TGTGCCAGTAAATTCGACAGGTTAGACACTGAAGCTTTCTTT. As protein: CASKFDRLDTEAFF.

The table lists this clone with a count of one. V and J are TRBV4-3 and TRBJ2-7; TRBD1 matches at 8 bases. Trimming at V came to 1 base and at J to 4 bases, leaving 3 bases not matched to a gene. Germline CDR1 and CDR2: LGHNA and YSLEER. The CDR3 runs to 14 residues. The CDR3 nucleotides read TGCGCCAGCAGCCAAGGCAGGGGGCGTTACGAGCAGTACTTC. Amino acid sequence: CASSQGRGRYEQYF.

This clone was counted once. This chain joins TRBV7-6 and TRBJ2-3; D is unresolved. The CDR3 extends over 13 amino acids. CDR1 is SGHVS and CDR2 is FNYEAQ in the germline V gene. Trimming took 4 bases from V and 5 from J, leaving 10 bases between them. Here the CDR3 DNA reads TGTGCCAGCAGCTCCCTGACAAGAGATACGCAGTATTTT. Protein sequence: CASSSLTRDTQYF.